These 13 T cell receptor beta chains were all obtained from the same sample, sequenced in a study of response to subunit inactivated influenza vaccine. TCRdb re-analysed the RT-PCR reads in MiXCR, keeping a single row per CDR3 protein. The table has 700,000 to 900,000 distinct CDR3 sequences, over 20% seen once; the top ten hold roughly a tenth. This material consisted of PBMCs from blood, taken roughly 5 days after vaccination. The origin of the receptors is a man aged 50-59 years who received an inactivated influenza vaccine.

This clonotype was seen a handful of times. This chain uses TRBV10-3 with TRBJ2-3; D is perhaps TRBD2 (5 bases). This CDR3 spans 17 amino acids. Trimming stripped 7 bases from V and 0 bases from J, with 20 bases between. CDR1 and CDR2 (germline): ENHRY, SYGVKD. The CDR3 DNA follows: TGTGCCATCAAGTCGTTCCTAGCACCCCTTAGCACAGATACGCAGTATTTT. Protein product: CAIKSFLAPLSTDTQYF.

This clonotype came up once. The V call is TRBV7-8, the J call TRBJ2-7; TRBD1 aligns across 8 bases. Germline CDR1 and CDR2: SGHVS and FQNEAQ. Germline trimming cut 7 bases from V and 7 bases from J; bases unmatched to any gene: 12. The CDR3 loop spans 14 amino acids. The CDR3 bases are TGTGCCAGCACCCGGACAGGGCCGGGTAGAGAGCAGTACTTC. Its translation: CASTRTGPGREQYF.

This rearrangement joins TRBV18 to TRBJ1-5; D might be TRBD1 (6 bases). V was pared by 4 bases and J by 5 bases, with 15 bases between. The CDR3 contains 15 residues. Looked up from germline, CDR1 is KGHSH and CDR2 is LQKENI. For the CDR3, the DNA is TGTGCCAGCTCACTGACAGGCCATGGGGATCAGCCCCAGCATTTT. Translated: CASSLTGHGDQPQHF.

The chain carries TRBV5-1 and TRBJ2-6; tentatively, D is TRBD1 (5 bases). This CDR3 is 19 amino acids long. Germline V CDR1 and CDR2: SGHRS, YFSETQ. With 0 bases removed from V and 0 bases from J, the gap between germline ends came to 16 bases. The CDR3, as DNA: TGCGCCAGCAGCTTGGAAGGCCCAGGGCTACTCTCTGGGGCCAACGTCCTGACTTTC. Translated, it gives CASSLEGPGLLSGANVLTF. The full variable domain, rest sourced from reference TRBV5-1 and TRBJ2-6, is KAGVTQTPRYLIKTRGQQVTLSCSPISGHRSVSWYQQTPGQGLQFLFEYFSETQRNKGNFPGRFSGRQFSNSRSEMNVSTLELGDSALYLCASSLEGPGLLSGANVLTFGAGSRLTVL.

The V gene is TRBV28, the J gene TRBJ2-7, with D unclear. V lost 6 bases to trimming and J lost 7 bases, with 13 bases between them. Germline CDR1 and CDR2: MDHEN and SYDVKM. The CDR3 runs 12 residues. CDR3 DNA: TGTGCCAGCAGGGGGAACGTTTTAGAGCAGTACTTC. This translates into CASRGNVLEQYF.

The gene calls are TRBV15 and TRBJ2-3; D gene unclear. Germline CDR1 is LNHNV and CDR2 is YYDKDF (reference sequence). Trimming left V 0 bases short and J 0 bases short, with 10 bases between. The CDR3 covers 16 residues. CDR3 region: CATSRDPSSSTDTQYF. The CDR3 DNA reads TGTGCCACCAGCAGAGATCCCTCTTCTAGCACAGATACGCAGTATTTT.

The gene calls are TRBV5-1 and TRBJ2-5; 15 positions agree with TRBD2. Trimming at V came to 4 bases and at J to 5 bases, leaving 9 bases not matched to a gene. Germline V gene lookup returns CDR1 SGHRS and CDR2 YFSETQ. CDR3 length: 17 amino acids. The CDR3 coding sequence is TGCGCCAGCAGCCGGACTAGCGGGAGGGAAATCTCCGAGACCCAGTACTTC. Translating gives CASSRTSGREISETQYF.

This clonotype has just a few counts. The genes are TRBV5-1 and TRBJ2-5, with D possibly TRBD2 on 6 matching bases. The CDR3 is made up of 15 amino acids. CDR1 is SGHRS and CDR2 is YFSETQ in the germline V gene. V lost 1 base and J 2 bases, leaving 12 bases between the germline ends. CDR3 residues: CASSLSAGSQETQYF. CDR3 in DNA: TGCGCCAGCAGCTTGTCAGCCGGGAGTCAAGAGACCCAGTACTTC.

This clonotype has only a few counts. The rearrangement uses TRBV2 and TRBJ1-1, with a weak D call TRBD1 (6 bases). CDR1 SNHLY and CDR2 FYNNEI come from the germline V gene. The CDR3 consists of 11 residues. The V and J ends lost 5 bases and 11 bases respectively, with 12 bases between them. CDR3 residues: CASSPDRLAFF. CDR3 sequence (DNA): TGTGCCAGCAGTCCTGACAGGTTGGCTTTCTTT.

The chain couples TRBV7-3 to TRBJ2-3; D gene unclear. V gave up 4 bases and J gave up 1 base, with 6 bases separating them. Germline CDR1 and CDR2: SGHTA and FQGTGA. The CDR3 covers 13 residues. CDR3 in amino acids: CASSSAGTDTQYF. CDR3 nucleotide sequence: TGTGCCAGCAGCTCGGCGGGCACAGATACGCAGTATTTT.

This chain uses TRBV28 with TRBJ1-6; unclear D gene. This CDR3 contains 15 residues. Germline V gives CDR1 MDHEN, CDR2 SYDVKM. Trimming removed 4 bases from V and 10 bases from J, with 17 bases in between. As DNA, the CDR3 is TGTGCCAGCAGTTCCGGATCCACTCTCAGCTCACCCCTCCACTTT. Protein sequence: CASSSGSTLSSPLHF.

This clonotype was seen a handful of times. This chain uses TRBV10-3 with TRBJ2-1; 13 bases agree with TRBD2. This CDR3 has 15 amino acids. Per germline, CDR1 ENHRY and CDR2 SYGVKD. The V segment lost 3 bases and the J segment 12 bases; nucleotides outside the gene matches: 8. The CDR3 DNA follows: TGTGCCATCAGTGAACCGGGACTAGCGGGGCCGGGGCAGTTCTTC. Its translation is CAISEPGLAGPGQFF.

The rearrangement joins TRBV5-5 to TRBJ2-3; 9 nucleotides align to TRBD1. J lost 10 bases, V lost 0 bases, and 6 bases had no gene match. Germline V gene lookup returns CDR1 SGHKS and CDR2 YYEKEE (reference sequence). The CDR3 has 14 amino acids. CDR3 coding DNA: TGTGCCAGCAGCTTGGTGGGACAGGGCGCATCGCAGTATTTT. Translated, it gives CASSLVGQGASQYF.